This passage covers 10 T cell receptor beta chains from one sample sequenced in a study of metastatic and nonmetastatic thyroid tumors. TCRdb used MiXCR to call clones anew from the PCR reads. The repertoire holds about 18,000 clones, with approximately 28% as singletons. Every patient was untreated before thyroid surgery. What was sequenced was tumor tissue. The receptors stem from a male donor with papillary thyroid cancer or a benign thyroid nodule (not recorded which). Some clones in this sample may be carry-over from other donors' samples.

DNA of the CDR3: TGTGCCAGCACCCTCCAGGCTAACACTGAAGCTTTCTTT. Protein product: CASTLQANTEAFF. This chain joins TRBV6-1 and TRBJ1-1; the D is unclear. CDR3 length: 13 amino acids. Germline V gene sequence: CDR1 MNHNS, CDR2 SASEGT. V shed 7 bases and J shed 2 bases, with 11 bases lying between them.

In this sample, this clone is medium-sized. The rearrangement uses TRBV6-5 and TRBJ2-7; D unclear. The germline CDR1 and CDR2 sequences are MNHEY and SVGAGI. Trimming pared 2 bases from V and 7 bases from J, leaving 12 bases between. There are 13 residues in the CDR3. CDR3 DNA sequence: TGTGCCAGCAGTTACCCTACCGTACAGGAGCAGTACTTC. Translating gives CASSYPTVQEQYF.

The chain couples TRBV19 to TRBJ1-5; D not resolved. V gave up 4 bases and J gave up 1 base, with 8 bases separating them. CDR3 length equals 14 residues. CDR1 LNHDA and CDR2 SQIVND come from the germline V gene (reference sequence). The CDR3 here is CASSRLPSNQPQHF. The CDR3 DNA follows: TGTGCCAGTAGTAGGCTGCCCAGCAATCAGCCCCAGCATTTT.

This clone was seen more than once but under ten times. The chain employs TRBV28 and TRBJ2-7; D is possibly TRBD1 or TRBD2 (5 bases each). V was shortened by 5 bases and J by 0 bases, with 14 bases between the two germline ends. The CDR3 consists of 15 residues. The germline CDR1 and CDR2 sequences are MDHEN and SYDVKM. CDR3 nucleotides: TGTGCCAGCAGTCTCGGTGGGACGGGCTCCTACGAGCAGTACTTC. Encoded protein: CASSLGGTGSYEQYF.

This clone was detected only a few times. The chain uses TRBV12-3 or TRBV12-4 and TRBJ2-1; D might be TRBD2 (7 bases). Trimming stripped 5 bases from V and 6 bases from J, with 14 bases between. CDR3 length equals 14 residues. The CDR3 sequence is CASSTAGARNEQFF. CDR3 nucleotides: TGTGCCAGCAGTACCGCGGGGGCGCGCAATGAGCAGTTCTTC.

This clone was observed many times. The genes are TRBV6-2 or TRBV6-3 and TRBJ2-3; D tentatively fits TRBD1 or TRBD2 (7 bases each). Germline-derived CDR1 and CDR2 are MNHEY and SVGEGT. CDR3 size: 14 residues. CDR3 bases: TGTGCTATACGGGGGGCCGGGACAGACCATACGCAGTATTTT. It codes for CAIRGAGTDHTQYF.

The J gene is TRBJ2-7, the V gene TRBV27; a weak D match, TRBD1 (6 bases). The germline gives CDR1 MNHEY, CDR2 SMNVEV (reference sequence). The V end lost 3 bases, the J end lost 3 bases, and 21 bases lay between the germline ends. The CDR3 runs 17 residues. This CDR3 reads CASSFTLTGRIHYEQYF. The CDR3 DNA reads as TGTGCCAGCAGTTTCACCCTAACAGGGCGCATACACTACGAGCAGTACTTC.

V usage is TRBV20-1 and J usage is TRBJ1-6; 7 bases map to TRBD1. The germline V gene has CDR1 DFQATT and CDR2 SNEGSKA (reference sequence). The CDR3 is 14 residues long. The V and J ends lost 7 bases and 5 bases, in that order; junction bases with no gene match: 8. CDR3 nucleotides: TGCAGTGTTCGAGAGGGACAGAATAATTCACCCCTCCACTTT. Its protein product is CSVREGQNNSPLHF.

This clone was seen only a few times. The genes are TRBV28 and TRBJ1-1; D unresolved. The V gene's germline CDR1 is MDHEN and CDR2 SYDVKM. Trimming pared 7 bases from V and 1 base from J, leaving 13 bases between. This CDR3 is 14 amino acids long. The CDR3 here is CASKKAGTNTEAFF. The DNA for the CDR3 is TGTGCCAGCAAGAAGGCAGGCACGAACACTGAAGCTTTCTTT.

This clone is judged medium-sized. CDR3 sequence: CATSADGTYNEQFF. The CDR3 nucleotides read TGTGCCACCAGTGCAGACGGAACTTACAATGAGCAGTTCTTC. The gene calls are TRBV24-1 and TRBJ2-1; D uncertain. CDR3 length: 14 residues. V dropped 5 bases and J dropped 4 bases, with 11 bases sitting between them. Germline CDR1 and CDR2: KGHDR and SFDVKD.